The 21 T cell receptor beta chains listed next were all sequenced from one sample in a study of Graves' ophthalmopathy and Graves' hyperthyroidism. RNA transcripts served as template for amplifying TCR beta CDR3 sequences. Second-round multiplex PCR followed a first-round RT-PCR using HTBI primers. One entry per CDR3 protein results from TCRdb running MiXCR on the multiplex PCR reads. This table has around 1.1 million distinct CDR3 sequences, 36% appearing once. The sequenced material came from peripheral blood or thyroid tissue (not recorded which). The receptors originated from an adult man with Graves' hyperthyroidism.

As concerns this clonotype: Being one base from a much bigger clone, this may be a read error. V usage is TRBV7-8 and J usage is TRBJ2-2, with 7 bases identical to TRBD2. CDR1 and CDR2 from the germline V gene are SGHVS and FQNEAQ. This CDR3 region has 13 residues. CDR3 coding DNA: TGTGCCAGCAGCTTAGACGAGGGCGGGGGGCTGTTTTTT. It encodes CASSLDEGGGLFF.

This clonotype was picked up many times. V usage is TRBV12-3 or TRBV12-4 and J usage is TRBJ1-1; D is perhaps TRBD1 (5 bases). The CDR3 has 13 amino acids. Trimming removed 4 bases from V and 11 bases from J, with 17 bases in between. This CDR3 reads CASSWGEGLEAFF. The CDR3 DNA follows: TGTGCCAGCAGTTGGGGAGAGGGGCTTGAGGCTTTCTTT.

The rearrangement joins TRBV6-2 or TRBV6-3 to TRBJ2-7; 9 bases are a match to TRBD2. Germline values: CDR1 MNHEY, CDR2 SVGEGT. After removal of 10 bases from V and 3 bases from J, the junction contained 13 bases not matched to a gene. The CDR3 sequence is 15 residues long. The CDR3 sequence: CATPRVVAGDYEQYF. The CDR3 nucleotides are TGTGCCACCCCTCGCGTGGTAGCGGGAGACTACGAGCAGTACTTC.

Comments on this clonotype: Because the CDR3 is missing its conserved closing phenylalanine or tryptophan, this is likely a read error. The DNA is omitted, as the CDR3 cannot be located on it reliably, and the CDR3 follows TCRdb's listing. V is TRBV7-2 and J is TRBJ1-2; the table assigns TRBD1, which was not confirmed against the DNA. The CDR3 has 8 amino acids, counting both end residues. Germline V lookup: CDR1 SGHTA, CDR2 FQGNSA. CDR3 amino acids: CASSPRGG.

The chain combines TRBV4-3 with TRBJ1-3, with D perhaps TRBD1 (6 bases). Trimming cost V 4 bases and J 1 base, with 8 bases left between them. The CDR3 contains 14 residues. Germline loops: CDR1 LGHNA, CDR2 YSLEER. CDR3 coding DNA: TGCGCCAGCAGCCGGACAGTTTCTGGAAACACCATATATTTT. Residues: CASSRTVSGNTIYF.

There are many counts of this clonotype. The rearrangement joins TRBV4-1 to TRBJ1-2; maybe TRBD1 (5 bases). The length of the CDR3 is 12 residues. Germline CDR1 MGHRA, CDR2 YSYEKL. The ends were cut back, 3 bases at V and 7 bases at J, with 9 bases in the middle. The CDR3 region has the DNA TGCGCCAGCAGCCATCCAGGGACTGGCTACACCTTC. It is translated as CASSHPGTGYTF.

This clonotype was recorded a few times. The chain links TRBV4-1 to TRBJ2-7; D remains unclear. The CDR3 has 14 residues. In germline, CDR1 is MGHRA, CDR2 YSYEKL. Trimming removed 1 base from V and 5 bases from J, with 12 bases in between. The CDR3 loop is CASSQVSPPDEQYF. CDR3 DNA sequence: TGCGCCAGCAGCCAAGTCTCCCCGCCGGACGAGCAGTACTTC.

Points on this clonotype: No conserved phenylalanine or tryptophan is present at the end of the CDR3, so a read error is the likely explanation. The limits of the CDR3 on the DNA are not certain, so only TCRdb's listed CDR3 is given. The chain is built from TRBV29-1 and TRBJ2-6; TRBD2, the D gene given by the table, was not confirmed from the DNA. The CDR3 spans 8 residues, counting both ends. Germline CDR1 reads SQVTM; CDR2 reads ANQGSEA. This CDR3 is CSVAGLNT.

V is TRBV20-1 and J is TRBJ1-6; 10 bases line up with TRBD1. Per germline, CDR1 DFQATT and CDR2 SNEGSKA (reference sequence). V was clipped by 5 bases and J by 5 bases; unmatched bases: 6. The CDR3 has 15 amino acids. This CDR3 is CSAGGGTGDNSPLHF. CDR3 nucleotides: TGCAGTGCTGGAGGTGGGACAGGGGATAATTCACCCCTCCACTTT.

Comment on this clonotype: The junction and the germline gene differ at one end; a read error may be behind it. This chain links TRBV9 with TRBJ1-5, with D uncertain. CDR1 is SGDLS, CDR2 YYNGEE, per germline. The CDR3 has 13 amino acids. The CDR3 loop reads CASSVGYDQPQHF. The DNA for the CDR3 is TGTGCCAGCAGTGTAGGGTATGATCAGCCCCAGCATTTT.

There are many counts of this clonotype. The CDR3 here is CASSKQMNTEAFF. The CDR3 DNA reads as TGTGCCAGCAGCAAACAGATGAACACTGAAGCTTTCTTT. The chain is built from TRBV5-8 and TRBJ1-1, with D unclear. The CDR3 contains 13 residues. Germline V gene sequence: CDR1 SGHTS, CDR2 YDEGEE. V lost 4 bases and J lost 0, with 7 bases in between.

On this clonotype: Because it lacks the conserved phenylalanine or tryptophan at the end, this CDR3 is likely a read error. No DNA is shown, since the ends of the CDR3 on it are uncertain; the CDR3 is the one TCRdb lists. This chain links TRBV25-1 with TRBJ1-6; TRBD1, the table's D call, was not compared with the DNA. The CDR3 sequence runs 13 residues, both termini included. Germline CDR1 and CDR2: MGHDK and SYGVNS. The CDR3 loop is CASGQGLNSPPHL.

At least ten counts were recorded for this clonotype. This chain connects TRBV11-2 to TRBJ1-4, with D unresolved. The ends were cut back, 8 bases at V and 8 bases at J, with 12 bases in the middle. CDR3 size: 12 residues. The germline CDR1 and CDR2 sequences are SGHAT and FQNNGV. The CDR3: CASGDLGEKLFF. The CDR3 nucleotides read TGTGCCAGCGGGGATTTAGGAGAAAAACTGTTTTTT.

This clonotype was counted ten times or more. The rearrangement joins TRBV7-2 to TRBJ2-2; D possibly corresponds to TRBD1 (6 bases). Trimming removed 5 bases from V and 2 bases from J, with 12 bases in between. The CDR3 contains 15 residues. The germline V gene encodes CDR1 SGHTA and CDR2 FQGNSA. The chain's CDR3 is CASSPQQGNTGELFF. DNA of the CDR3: TGTGCCAGCAGCCCCCAACAGGGAAACACCGGGGAGCTGTTTTTT. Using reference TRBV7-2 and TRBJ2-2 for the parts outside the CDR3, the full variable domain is GAGVSQSPSNKVTEKGKDVELRCDPISGHTALYWYRQSLGQGLEFLIYFQGNSAPDKSGLPSDRFSAERTGGSVSTLTIQRTQQEDSAVYLCASSPQQGNTGELFFGEGSRLTVL.

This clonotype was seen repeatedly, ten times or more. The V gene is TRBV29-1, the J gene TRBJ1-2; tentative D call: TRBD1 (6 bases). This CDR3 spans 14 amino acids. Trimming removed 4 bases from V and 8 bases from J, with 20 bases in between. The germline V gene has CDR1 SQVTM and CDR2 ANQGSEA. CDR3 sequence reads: CSVAGQMRMTGYTF. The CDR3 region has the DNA TGCAGCGTTGCAGGACAGATGAGGATGACAGGCTACACCTTC.

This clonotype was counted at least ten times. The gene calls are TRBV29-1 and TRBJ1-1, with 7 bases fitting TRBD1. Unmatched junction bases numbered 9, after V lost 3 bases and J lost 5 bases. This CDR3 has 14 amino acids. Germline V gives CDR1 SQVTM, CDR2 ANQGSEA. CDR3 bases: TGCAGCGTTGATTACAGGGGACGGGTGACTGAAGCTTTCTTT. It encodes CSVDYRGRVTEAFF.

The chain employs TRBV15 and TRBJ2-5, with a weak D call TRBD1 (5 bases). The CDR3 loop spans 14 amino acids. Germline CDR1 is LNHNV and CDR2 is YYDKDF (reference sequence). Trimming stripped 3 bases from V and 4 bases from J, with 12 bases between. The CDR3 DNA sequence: TGTGCCACCAGCAGCCCAGGGCAGGCAGAGACCCAGTACTTC. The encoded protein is CATSSPGQAETQYF.

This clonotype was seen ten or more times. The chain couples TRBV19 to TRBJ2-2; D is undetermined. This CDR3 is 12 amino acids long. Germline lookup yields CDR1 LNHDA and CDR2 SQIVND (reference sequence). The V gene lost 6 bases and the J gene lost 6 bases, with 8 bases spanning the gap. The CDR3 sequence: CASRSVPGELFF. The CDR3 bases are TGTGCCAGTAGATCGGTACCCGGGGAGCTGTTTTTT.

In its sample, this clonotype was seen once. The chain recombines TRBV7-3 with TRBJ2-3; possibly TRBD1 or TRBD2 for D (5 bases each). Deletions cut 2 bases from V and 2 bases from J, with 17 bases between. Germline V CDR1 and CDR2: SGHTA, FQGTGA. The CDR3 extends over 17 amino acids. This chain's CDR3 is CASSLARNRDLTDTQYF. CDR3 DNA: TGTGCCAGCAGCTTAGCGAGGAATCGGGACCTCACAGATACGCAGTATTTT.

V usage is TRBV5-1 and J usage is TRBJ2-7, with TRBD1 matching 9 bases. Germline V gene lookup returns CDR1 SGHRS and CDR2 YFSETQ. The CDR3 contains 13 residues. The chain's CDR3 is CTKTGQGTYEQYF. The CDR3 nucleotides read TGCACCAAAACGGGACAGGGTACCTACGAGCAGTACTTC.

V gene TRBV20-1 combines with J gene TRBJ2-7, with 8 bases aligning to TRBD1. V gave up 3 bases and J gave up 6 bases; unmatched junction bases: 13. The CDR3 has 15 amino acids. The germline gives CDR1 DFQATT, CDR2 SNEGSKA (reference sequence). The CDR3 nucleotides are TGCAGTGCTAGGGGCCTGAGGACAGGGACTCGCGAGCAGTACTTC. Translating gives CSARGLRTGTREQYF.